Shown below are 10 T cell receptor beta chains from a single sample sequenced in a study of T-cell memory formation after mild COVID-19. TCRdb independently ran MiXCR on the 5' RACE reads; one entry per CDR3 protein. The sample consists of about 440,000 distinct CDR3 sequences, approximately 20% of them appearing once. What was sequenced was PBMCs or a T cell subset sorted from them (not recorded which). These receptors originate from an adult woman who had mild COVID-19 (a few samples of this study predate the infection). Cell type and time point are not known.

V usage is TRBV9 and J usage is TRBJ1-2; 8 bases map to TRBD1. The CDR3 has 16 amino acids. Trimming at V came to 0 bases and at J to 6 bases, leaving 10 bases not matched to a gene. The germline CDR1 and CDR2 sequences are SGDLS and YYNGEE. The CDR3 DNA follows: TGTGCCAGCAGCGTAGCGGCGGACAGGGCTACTCATGGCTACACCTTC. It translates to CASSVAADRATHGYTF.

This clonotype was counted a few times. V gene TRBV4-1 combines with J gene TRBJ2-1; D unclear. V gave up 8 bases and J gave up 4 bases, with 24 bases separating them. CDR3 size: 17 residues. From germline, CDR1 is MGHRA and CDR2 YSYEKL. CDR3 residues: CASGAGSNDEGYNEQFF. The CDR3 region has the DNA TGCGCCAGCGGCGCCGGTAGTAACGATGAAGGATACAATGAGCAGTTCTTC.

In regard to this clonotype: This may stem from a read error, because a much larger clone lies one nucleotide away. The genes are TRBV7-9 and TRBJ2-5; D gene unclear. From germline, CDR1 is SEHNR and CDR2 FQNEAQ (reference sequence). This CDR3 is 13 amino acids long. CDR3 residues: CASSLWEKDTQYF. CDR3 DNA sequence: TGTGCCAGCAGCTTATGGGAAAAAGATACCCAGTACTTC.

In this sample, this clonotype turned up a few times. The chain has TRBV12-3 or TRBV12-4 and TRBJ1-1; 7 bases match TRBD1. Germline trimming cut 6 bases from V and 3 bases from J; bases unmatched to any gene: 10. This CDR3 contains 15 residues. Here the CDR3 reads CASRNPQGEHTEAFF. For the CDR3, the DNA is TGTGCCAGCAGAAACCCCCAGGGGGAGCACACTGAAGCTTTCTTT.

The CDR3: CATSRGTSGRASTDTQYF. CDR3 bases: TGTGCCACCAGCAGAGGGACTAGCGGGAGAGCTAGCACAGATACGCAGTATTTT. The chain has TRBV15 and TRBJ2-3; 13 nucleotides agree with TRBD2. This CDR3 is 18 amino acids long. Trimming took 1 base from V and 0 from J; bases not matched to a gene: 4. Germline V gene lookup returns CDR1 LNHNV and CDR2 YYDKDF (reference sequence).

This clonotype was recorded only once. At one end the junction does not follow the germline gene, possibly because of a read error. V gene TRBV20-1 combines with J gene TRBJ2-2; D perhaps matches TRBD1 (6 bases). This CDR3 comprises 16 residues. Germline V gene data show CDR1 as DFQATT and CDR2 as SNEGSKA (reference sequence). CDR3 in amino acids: CCARVGGAANTGELFF. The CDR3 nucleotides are TGCTGTGCTAGAGTAGGGGGAGCCGCGAACACCGGGGAGCTGTTTTTT.

The CDR3 here is CASSPPGLAGGPENEQFF. CDR3 DNA: TGTGCCAGCTCACCCCCGGGACTAGCGGGGGGGCCGGAGAATGAGCAGTTCTTC. V and J are TRBV18 and TRBJ2-1, with 16 bases aligning to TRBD2. Germline CDR1 reads KGHSH; CDR2 reads LQKENI. The CDR3 has 18 residues. V dropped 3 bases and J dropped 7; count of bases not matched to a gene: 9.

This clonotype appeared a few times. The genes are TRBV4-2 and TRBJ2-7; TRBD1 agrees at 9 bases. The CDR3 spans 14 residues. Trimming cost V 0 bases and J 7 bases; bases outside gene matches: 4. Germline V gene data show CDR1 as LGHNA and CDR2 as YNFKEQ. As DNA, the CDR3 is TGTGCCAGCAGCCAAGATGTCGGACAGGGGGAGCAGTACTTC. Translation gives CASSQDVGQGEQYF.

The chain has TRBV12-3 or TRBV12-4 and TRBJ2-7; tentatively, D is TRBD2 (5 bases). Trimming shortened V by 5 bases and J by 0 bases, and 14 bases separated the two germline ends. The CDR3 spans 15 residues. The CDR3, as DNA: TGTGCCAGCAGTCGGGCCGGGGTAAGCTCCTACGAGCAGTACTTC. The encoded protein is CASSRAGVSSYEQYF.

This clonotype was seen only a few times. The CDR3 coding sequence is TGTGCCAGAAGCTTGGCGGGGCCCTACGAGCAGTACTTC. Protein: CARSLAGPYEQYF. The V and J genes are TRBV5-3 and TRBJ2-7, with D perhaps given as TRBD1 or TRBD2 (5 bases each). TRBV5-3 is designated an ORF whose function remains uncertain. The CDR3 loop spans 13 amino acids. V gave up 0 bases and J gave up 2 bases, with 6 bases separating them.